These 26 T cell receptor beta chains came from one sample sequenced in a study of blood T cell repertoires in COVID-19. Clones were read by immunoSEQ multiplex PCR, and TCRdb kept only the in-frame ones, dropping some. The sample includes around 190,000 clones, approximately 86% of them seen just once. Sequenced: PBMCs or T cells enriched from blood (not recorded which). These receptors were collected from a man between 18 and 29 years old with acute COVID-19.

J is TRBJ1-6 and V is TRBV28, with TRBD1 identical over 8 bases. The CDR3 sequence is 15 residues long. Trimming at V came to 2 bases and at J to 7 bases, leaving 4 bases not matched to a gene. CDR1 is MDHEN, CDR2 SYDVKM, per germline. CDR3 coding DNA: TGTGCCAGCAGTTTAGACAGGGGAATCAATTCACCCCTCCACTTT. Translation: CASSLDRGINSPLHF.

The chain uses TRBV9 and TRBJ2-7; 7 nucleotides align to TRBD2. The V gene end was trimmed by 0 bases and the J gene end by 6 bases; junction bases not matched to a gene: 9. The CDR3 has 15 residues. Germline V gene lookup returns CDR1 SGDLS and CDR2 YYNGEE. CDR3 coding DNA: TGTGCCAGCAGCGTAGTGGCGGGAGCCCATGCCGAGCAGTACTTC. Its translation is CASSVVAGAHAEQYF.

The rearrangement links TRBV6-1 to TRBJ2-3, with TRBD2 identical over 9 bases. Germline loops: CDR1 MNHNS, CDR2 SASEGT. CDR3 length equals 20 residues. With 1 base clipped from V and 0 bases from J, the junction kept 14 bases outside the gene matches. CDR3 DNA sequence: TGTGCCAGCAGTGAAGACGCGGGAGGGAGATTACGCACTAGCACAGATACGCAGTATTTT. It specifies CASSEDAGGRLRTSTDTQYF.

CDR3 protein: CASSLTAQSYEQYF. In DNA, the CDR3 is TGTGCCAGCAGCTTGACAGCCCAATCCTACGAGCAGTACTTC. V usage is TRBV11-3 and J usage is TRBJ2-7, with TRBD1 as a possible D gene (5 bases). The germline V and J ends were trimmed by 3 bases and 1 base, with 10 bases remaining between them. There are 14 residues in the CDR3. The germline V gene has CDR1 SGHNT and CDR2 YENEEA.

The CDR3 DNA follows: TGTGCCAGCAGCGCGGACCCCGGGACAGCTACCTACGAGCAGTACTTC. Its translation is CASSADPGTATYEQYF. The rearrangement joins TRBV5-4 to TRBJ2-7; 7 nucleotides agree with TRBD1. V lost 4 bases and J lost 2; bases outside the gene matches: 12. The CDR3 is 16 residues long. Looked up from germline, CDR1 is SGHNT and CDR2 is YYREEE (reference sequence).

This chain connects TRBV9 to TRBJ1-6; 8 positions match TRBD1. CDR1 and CDR2 (germline): SGDLS, YYNGEE. V was clipped by 0 bases and J by 8 bases; unmatched bases: 1. This CDR3 has 14 residues. The CDR3 loop is CASSVEQGDSPLHF. Written as DNA, the CDR3 is TGTGCCAGCAGCGTAGAACAGGGGGATTCACCCCTCCACTTT.

The chain employs TRBV28 and TRBJ1-4; possibly TRBD1 for D (5 bases). The ends were cut back, 7 bases at V and 0 bases at J, with 9 bases in the middle. Germline-derived CDR1 and CDR2 are MDHEN and SYDVKM. The CDR3 totals 14 residues. The CDR3 nucleotides read TGTGCCAGCAAAGGGGTAGCAACTAATGAAAAACTGTTTTTT. Its protein is CASKGVATNEKLFF.

The gene calls are TRBV4-1 and TRBJ2-2, with 8 positions matching TRBD1. After removal of 4 bases from V and 2 bases from J, the junction contained 12 bases not matched to a gene. The CDR3 loop spans 18 amino acids. The germline V gene has CDR1 MGHRA and CDR2 YSYEKL. CDR3 region: CASSLRIQGTGNTGELFF. In nucleotides, the CDR3 is TGCGCCAGCAGCCTACGTATTCAAGGGACAGGTAACACCGGGGAGCTGTTTTTT.

The rearrangement joins TRBV5-6 to TRBJ2-7; possibly TRBD2 for D (6 bases). This CDR3 has 14 amino acids. Germline values: CDR1 SGHDT, CDR2 YYEEEE. With 4 bases removed from V and 2 bases from J, the gap between germline ends came to 13 bases. The CDR3 coding sequence is TGTGCCAGCAGCGGAGGGGACTTCACCTACGAGCAGTACTTC. Residues: CASSGGDFTYEQYF.

This chain links TRBV2 with TRBJ2-7, with 10 bases aligning to TRBD2. From germline, CDR1 is SNHLY and CDR2 FYNNEI. The trim removed 8 bases at V and 5 bases at J, leaving 9 bases unmatched. This CDR3 region has 14 residues. CDR3 in DNA: TGTGCCAGCGGATTTCTAGCGGGAGCCAACGAGCAGTACTTC. Its protein is CASGFLAGANEQYF.

The chain has TRBV4-3 and TRBJ2-7; TRBD2 agrees at 8 bases. CDR3 length: 14 residues. Germline loops: CDR1 LGHNA, CDR2 YSLEER. V dropped 4 bases and J dropped 4; count of bases not matched to a gene: 6. The CDR3 here is CASSPREGGYEQYF. The CDR3 DNA reads as TGCGCCAGCAGCCCCCGGGAGGGGGGGTACGAGCAGTACTTC.

The chain employs TRBV9 and TRBJ2-3; a weak D match, TRBD2 (6 bases). Germline CDR1 reads SGDLS; CDR2 reads YYNGEE. Trimming cost V 3 bases and J 0 bases, with 17 bases left between them. CDR3 length: 17 residues. In DNA, the CDR3 is TGTGCCAGCAGCGGAGGTGGGGGACTGGGGAGCACAGATACGCAGTATTTT. Translating it yields CASSGGGGLGSTDTQYF.

The genes are TRBV2 and TRBJ1-2; TRBD1 agrees at 7 bases. The junction had 9 bases not matched to a gene; V was cut back by 2 bases and J by 0 bases. The germline CDR1 and CDR2 sequences are SNHLY and FYNNEI. The CDR3 covers 17 residues. CDR3 in amino acids: CASSEMGQPTSNYGYTF. CDR3 coding DNA: TGTGCCAGCAGTGAAATGGGACAGCCGACTTCTAACTATGGCTACACCTTC. Using reference TRBV2 and TRBJ1-2 for the parts outside the CDR3, the full variable domain is EPEVTQTPSHQVTQMGQEVILRCVPISNHLYFYWYRQILGQKVEFLVSFYNNEISEKSEIFDDQFSVERPDGSNFTLKIRSTKLEDSAMYFCASSEMGQPTSNYGYTFGSGTRLTVV.

This clone was seen a single time. The V gene is TRBV2, the J gene TRBJ2-7, with no clear D. The CDR3 consists of 15 residues. V lost 8 bases and J 4 bases, leaving 21 bases between the germline ends. Germline CDR1 is SNHLY and CDR2 is FYNNEI. The CDR3 DNA reads TGTGCCAGCTTCGACACCATAGGCATAGTGTACGAGCAGTACTTC. It codes for CASFDTIGIVYEQYF.

This clone was seen a single time. The chain couples TRBV19 to TRBJ1-1; D is undetermined. V was trimmed by 5 bases and J by 9 bases, leaving 13 bases between them. The CDR3 covers 12 residues. The germline V gene has CDR1 LNHDA and CDR2 SQIVND (reference sequence). The CDR3, as DNA: TGTGCCAGTAGTTTCCGGACTCAGAAAGCTTTCTTT. This encodes CASSFRTQKAFF. The entire variable domain, with the rest obtained from reference TRBV19 and TRBJ1-1, is as follows: DGGITQSPKYLFRKEGQNVTLSCEQNLNHDAMYWYRQDPGQGLRLIYYSQIVNDFQKGDIAEGYSVSREKKESFPLTVTSAQKNPTAFYLCASSFRTQKAFFGQGTRLTVV.

This clone appeared a few times. This sequence joins TRBV29-1 and TRBJ2-7, with D possibly TRBD1 on 6 matching bases. Trimming left V 3 bases short and J 0 bases short, with 12 bases between. There are 14 residues in the CDR3. Germline CDR1 reads SQVTM; CDR2 reads ANQGSEA. The CDR3 sequence: CSVESGANSYEQYF. The CDR3 DNA sequence: TGCAGCGTTGAGTCAGGGGCGAACTCCTACGAGCAGTACTTC.

J is TRBJ1-1 and V is TRBV6-5; tentative D call: TRBD1 (6 bases). The CDR3 contains 12 residues. Trimming took 6 bases from V and 4 from J, leaving 9 bases between them. Germline V gene sequence: CDR1 MNHEY, CDR2 SVGAGI. CDR3 in DNA: TGTGCCAGCAGGAAAGGGGGCACTGAAGCTTTCTTT. As protein: CASRKGGTEAFF.

This chain connects TRBV5-6 to TRBJ1-1, with TRBD1 identical over 7 bases. V shed 4 bases, J shed 3 bases, and the junction held 9 bases outside the gene matches. Germline V CDR1 and CDR2: SGHDT, YYEEEE. This CDR3 is 15 amino acids long. The CDR3 nucleotides read TGTGCCAGCAGCAAACGACAGGGATTGTACACTGAAGCTTTCTTT. Translated: CASSKRQGLYTEAFF.

The chain carries TRBV14 and TRBJ1-2; weak D call: TRBD1 (5 bases). This CDR3 contains 15 residues. V lost 4 bases to trimming and J lost 5 bases, with 17 bases between them. Germline V gives CDR1 SGHDN, CDR2 FVKESK. CDR3 sequence (DNA): TGTGCCAGCAGCCTCGATCCAGGGTCGAGGTATGGCTACACCTTC. This gives the protein CASSLDPGSRYGYTF.

The chain links TRBV10-1 to TRBJ2-7, with a weak D call TRBD2 (5 bases). Looked up from germline, CDR1 is WNHNN and CDR2 is SYGVQD (reference sequence). The CDR3 contains 13 residues. Trimming left V 8 bases short and J 7 bases short, with 18 bases between. In nucleotides, the CDR3 is TGCGCCAGCGGTGGCGGGCTCCGGGGAGAGCAGTACTTC. Translated, it gives CASGGGLRGEQYF.

This chain connects TRBV2 to TRBJ2-3; no reliable D call. Germline V CDR1 and CDR2: SNHLY, FYNNEI. This CDR3 contains 11 residues. Trimming took 4 bases from V and 5 from J, leaving 4 bases between them. CDR3 sequence (DNA): TGTGCCAGCAGTGGGCTAGATACGCAGTATTTT. Protein product: CASSGLDTQYF.

This clone was seen just once. This chain links TRBV4-1 with TRBJ2-5; D unresolved. From germline, CDR1 is MGHRA and CDR2 YSYEKL. V shed 5 bases and J shed 0 bases, with 7 bases lying between them. This CDR3 region has 13 residues. The DNA for the CDR3 is TGCGCCAGCAGCTCCGCGTACCAAGAGACCCAGTACTTC. This sequence encodes CASSSAYQETQYF.

The gene calls are TRBV19 and TRBJ1-1, with D hard to call. V lost 3 bases and J lost 5, with 7 bases in between. The length of the CDR3 is 12 residues. The V gene's germline CDR1 is LNHDA and CDR2 SQIVND (reference sequence). The CDR3 region has the DNA TGTGCCAGTAGTATTGGGAGAACTGAAGCTTTCTTT. Amino acid sequence: CASSIGRTEAFF.

The chain links TRBV5-1 to TRBJ2-7, with 7 bases that match TRBD1. The CDR3 consists of 14 residues. CDR1 SGHRS and CDR2 YFSETQ come from the germline V gene. J was trimmed by 3 bases and V by 6 bases; bases with no gene match: 9. CDR3 nucleotides: TGCGCCAGCAAAGGTCCCGGACAGGACTACGAGCAGTACTTC. This translates into CASKGPGQDYEQYF.

This clone has just one count. The chain links TRBV19 to TRBJ1-4; weak D call: TRBD1 (6 bases). CDR3 length: 12 amino acids. Trimming stripped 8 bases from V and 8 bases from J, with 12 bases between. Germline V gene sequence: CDR1 LNHDA, CDR2 SQIVND (reference sequence). The CDR3 coding sequence is TGTGCCAGTGGTAGGACAGCAGAAAAACTGTTTTTT. This sequence encodes CASGRTAEKLFF. The complete variable domain, with remaining parts taken from reference TRBV19 and TRBJ1-4, reads DGGITQSPKYLFRKEGQNVTLSCEQNLNHDAMYWYRQDPGQGLRLIYYSQIVNDFQKGDIAEGYSVSREKKESFPLTVTSAQKNPTAFYLCASGRTAEKLFFGSGTQLSVL.

The chain recombines TRBV15 with TRBJ1-3; D gene ambiguous. The CDR3 covers 16 residues. Per the germline V gene, CDR1 is LNHNV and CDR2 is YYDKDF (reference sequence). The germline V and J ends were trimmed by 3 bases and 3 bases, with 15 bases remaining between them. The CDR3 here is CATSSGPPQNGNTIYF. The CDR3 region has the DNA TGTGCCACCAGCAGTGGTCCCCCACAGAATGGAAACACCATATATTTT.